The subject of this entry is one TCR beta chain. This same CDR3 is encoded by further DNA sequences in the sample. In the authors' workflow: Nucleated cell number was recorded as an estimate derived from reference gene primer amplification. The data were produced by immunoSEQ multiplex PCR, yet TCRdb's version contains in-frame clones alone and is incomplete. V and J calls and clone size come straight from that table; D and trimming were deduced from the DNA. The sample carries tens of thousands of clones, 86% recorded once. This sample is part of a study of blood T cell repertoires in COVID-19. Study-level information: Researchers got acute and convalescent COVID-19 samples from the United States, Italy and Spain. PBMCs, B-cell-depleted T cells, or T cells were the source of the cDNA or gDNA that made up the material.

The CDR3 length is 12 residues. Trimming left V 3 bases short and J 4 bases short, with 7 bases between. The germline V gene encodes CDR1 SGHNT and CDR2 YYREEE (reference sequence). The rearrangement links TRBV5-4 to TRBJ1-2; D may be TRBD1 (6 bases). Material for sequencing was peripheral blood. The clonotype comes from a young man with acute or convalescent COVID-19. In DNA form, the CDR3 reads TGTGCCAGCAGCTCGGACAGCTATGGCTACACCTTC. As protein: CASSSDSYGYTF.